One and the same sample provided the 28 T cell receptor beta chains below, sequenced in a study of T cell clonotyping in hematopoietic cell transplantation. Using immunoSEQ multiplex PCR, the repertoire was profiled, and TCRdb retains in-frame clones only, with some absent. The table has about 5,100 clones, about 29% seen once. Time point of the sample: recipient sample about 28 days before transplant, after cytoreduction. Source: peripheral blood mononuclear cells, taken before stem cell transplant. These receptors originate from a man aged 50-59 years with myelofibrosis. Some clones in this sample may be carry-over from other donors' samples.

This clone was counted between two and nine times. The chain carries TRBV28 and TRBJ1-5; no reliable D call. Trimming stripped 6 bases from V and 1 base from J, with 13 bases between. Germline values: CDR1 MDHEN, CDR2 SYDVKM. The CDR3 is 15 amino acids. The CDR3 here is CASSYGIRSNQPQHF. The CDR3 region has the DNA TGTGCCAGCAGCTACGGGATCCGAAGCAATCAGCCCCAGCATTTT.

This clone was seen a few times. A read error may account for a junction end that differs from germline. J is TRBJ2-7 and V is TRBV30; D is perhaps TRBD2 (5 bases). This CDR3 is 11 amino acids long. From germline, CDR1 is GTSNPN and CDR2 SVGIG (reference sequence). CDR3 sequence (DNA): TGTGCCTGGAGTACCGACTACGGGCAGTACTTC. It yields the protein CAWSTDYGQYF.

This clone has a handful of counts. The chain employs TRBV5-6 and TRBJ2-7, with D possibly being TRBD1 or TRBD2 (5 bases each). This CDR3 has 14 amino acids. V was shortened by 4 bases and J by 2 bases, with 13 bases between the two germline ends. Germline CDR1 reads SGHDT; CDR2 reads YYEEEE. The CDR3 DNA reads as TGTGCCAGCAGCCTCGGGACGGCGACCTACGAGCAGTACTTC. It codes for CASSLGTATYEQYF.

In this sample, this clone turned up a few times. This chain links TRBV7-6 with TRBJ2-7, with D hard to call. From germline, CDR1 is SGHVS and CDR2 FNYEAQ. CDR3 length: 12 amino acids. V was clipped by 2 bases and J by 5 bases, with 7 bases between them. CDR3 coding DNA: TGTGCCAGCAGCTTACCCCAGCACGAGCAGTACTTC. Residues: CASSLPQHEQYF.

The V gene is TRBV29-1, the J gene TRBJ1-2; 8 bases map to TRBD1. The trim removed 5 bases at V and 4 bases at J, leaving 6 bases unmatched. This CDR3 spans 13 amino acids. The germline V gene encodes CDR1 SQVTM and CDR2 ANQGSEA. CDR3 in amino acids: CSVFGQGGYGYTF. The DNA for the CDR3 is TGCAGCGTTTTTGGACAGGGTGGCTATGGCTACACCTTC.

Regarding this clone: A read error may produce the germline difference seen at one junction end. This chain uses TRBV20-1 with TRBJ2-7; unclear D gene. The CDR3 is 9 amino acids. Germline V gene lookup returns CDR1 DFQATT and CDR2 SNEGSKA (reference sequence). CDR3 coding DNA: TGCAGTGTTACACCGAATCGACGCTTC. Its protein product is CSVTPNRRF.

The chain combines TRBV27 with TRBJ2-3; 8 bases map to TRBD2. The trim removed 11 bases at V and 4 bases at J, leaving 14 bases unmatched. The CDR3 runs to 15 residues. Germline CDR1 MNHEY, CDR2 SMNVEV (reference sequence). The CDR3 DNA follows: TGTGCCGGCAAAGGAGCGGGAGTCGGCGCAGATACGCAGTATTTT. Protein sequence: CAGKGAGVGADTQYF.

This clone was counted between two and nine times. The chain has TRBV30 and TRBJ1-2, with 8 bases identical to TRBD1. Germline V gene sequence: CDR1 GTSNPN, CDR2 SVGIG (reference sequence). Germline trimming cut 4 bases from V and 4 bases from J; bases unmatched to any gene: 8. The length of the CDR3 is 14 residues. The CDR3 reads CAWIGQGGIYGYTF. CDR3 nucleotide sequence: TGTGCCTGGATTGGACAGGGTGGCATCTATGGCTACACCTTC.

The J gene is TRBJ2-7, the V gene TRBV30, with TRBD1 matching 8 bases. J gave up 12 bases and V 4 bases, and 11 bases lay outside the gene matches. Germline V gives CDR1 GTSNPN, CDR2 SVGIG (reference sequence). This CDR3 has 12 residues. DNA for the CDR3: TGTGCCTGGACCTCGGGGACAGGCCAGGGGTACTTC. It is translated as CAWTSGTGQGYF.

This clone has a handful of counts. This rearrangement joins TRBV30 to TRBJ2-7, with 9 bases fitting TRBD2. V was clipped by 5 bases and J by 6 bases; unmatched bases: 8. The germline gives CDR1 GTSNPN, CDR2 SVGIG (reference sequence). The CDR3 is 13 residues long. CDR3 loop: CAWETGLAGEQYF. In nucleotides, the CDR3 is TGTGCCTGGGAAACGGGACTAGCTGGCGAGCAGTACTTC. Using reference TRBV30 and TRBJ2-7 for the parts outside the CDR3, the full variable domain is SQTIHQWPATLVQPVGSPLSLECTVEGTSNPNLYWYRQAAGRGLQLLFYSVGIGQISSEVPQNLSASRPQDRQFILSSKKLLLSDSGFYLCAWETGLAGEQYFGPGTRLTVT.

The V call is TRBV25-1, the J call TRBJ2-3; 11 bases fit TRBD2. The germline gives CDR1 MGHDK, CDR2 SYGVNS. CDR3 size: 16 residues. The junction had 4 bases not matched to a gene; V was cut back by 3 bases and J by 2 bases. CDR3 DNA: TGTGCCAGCAGTGAGGGGACTAGCGGTCCCACAGATACGCAGTATTTT. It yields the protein CASSEGTSGPTDTQYF.

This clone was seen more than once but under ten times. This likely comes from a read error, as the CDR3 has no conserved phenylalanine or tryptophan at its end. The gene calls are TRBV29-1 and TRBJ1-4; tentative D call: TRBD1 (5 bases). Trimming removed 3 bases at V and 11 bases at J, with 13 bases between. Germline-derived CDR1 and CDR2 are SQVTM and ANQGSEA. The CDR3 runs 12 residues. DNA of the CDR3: TGCAGCGTTGAGTGGACGCGGGGGAAACTGTTTCTT. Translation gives CSVEWTRGKLFL.

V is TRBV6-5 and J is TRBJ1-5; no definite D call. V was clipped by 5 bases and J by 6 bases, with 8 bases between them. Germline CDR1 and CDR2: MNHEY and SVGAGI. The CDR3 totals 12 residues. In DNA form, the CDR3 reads TGTGCCAGCAGTCCCCCCGGTCAGCCCCAGCATTTT. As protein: CASSPPGQPQHF.

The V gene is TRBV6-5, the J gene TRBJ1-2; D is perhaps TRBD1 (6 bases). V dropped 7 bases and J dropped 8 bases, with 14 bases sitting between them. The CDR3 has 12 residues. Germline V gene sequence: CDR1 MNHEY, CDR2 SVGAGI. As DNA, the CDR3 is TGTGCCAGCACCCGAGGGGGGGAGGGCTACACCTTC. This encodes CASTRGGEGYTF.

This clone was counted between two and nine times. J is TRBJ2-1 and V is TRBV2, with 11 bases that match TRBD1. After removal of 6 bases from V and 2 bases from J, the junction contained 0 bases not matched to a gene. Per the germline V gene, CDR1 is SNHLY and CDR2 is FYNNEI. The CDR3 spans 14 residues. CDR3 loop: CASRGQGAYNEQFF. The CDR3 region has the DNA TGTGCCAGCAGGGGACAGGGGGCCTACAATGAGCAGTTCTTC.

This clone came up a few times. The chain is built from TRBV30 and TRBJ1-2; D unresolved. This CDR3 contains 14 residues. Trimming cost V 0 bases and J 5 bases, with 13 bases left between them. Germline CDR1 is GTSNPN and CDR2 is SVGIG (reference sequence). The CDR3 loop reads CAWSVVTLNYGYTF. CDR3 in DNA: TGTGCCTGGAGTGTTGTTACTCTTAATTATGGCTACACCTTC.

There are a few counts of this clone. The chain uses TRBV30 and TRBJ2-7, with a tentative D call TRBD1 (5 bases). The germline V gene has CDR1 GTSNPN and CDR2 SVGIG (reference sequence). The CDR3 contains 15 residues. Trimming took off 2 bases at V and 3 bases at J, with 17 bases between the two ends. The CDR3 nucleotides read TGTGCCTGGAGTTTTATCTCCGACAGTGGCTACGAGCAGTACTTC. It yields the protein CAWSFISDSGYEQYF.

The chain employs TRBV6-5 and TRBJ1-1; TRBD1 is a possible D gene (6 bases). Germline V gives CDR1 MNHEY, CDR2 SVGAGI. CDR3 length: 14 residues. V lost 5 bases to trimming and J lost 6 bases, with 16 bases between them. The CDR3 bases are TGTGCCAGCAGTCGGGACATGGGGGTCGCTGAAGCTTTCTTT. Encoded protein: CASSRDMGVAEAFF.

The DNA for the CDR3 is TGTGCCTGGAGTGGGGTCTTACAGTATAACTATGGCTACACCTTC. It codes for CAWSGVLQYNYGYTF. This sequence joins TRBV30 and TRBJ1-2; D not resolved. This CDR3 contains 15 residues. Between the trimmed V and J ends, which lost 1 base and 1 base, there was a span of 13 bases. The germline V gene has CDR1 GTSNPN and CDR2 SVGIG (reference sequence).

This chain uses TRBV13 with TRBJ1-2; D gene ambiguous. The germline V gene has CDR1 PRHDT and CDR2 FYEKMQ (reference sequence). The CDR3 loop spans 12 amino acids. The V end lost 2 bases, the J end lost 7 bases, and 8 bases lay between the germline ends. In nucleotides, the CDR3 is TGTGCCAGCAGCTTAAGAGTTGGTGGCTACACCTTC. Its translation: CASSLRVGGYTF.

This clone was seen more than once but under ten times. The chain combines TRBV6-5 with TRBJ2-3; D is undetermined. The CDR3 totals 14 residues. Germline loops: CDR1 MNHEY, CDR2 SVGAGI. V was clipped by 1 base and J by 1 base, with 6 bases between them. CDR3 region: CASSYWAGTDTQYF. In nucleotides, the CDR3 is TGTGCCAGCAGTTACTGGGCAGGCACAGATACGCAGTATTTT.

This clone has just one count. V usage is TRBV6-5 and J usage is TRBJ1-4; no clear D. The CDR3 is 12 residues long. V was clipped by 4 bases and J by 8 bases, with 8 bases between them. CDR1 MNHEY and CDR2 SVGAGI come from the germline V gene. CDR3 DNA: TGTGCCAGCAGTTCGAACTGGGAAAAACTGTTTTTT. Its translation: CASSSNWEKLFF.

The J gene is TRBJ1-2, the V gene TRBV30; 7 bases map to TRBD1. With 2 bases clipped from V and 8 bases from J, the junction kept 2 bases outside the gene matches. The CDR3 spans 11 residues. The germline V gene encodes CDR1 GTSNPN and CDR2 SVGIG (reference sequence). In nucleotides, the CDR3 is TGTGCCTGGAGTCCAGGGGGAGGCTACACCTTC. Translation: CAWSPGGGYTF.

The CDR3 sequence is CSAGRGYTF. For the CDR3, the DNA is TGCAGTGCGGGACGTGGCTACACCTTC. This chain connects TRBV20-1 to TRBJ1-2; tentative D call: TRBD1 (5 bases). The V end was cut by 6 bases, the J end by 7 bases, with 6 bases between. Germline V gene sequence: CDR1 DFQATT, CDR2 SNEGSKA (reference sequence). CDR3 size: 9 residues.

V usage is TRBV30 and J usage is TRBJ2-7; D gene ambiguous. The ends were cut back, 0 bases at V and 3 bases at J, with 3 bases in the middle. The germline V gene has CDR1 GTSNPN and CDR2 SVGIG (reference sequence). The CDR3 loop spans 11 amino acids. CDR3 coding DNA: TGTGCCTGGAGTGTAATCTACGAGCAGTACTTC. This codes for CAWSVIYEQYF.

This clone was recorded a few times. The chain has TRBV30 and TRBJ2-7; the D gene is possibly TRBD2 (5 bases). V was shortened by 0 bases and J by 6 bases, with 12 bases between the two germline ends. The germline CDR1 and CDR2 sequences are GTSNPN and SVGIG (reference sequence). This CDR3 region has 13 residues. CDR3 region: CAWSVASRGEQYF. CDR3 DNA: TGTGCCTGGAGTGTGGCCAGCCGGGGCGAGCAGTACTTC.

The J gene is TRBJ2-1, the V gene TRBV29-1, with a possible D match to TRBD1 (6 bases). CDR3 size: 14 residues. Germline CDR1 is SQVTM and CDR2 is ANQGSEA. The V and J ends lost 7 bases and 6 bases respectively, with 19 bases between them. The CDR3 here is CSATGSGFGNEQFF. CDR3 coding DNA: TGCAGCGCCACAGGGTCTGGTTTCGGCAATGAGCAGTTCTTC.

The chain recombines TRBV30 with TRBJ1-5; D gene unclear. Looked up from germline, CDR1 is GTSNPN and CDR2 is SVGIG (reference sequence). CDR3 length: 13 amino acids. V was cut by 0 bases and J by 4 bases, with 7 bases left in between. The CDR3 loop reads CAWSVKGNQPQHF. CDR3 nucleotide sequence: TGTGCCTGGAGTGTAAAAGGAAATCAGCCCCAGCATTTT.